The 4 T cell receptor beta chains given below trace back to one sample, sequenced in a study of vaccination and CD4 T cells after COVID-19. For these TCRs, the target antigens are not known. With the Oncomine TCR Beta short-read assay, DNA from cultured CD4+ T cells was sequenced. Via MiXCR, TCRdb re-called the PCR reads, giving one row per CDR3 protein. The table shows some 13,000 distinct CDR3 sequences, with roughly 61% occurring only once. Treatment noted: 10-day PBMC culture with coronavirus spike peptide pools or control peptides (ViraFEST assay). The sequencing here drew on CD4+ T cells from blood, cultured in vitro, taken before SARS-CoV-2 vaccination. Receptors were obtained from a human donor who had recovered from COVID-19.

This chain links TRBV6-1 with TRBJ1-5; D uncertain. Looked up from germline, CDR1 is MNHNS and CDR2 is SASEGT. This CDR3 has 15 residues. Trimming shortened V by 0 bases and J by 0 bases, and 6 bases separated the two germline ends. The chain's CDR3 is CASSEAGPSNQPQHF. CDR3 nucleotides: TGTGCCAGCAGTGAAGCAGGACCTAGCAATCAGCCCCAGCATTTT.

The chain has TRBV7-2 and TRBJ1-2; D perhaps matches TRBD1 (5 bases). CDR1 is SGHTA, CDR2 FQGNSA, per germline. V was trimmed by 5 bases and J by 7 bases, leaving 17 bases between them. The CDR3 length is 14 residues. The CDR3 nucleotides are TGTGCCAGCAGCCCCATCAAAGGGGCGATTGGCTACACCTTC. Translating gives CASSPIKGAIGYTF.

The CDR3 sequence: CASSYPTGASNNQPQHF. The DNA of the CDR3 is TGTGCCAGCAGTTATCCAACAGGGGCCTCCAACAATCAGCCCCAGCATTTT. This sequence joins TRBV6-2 or TRBV6-3 and TRBJ1-5; 7 nucleotides match TRBD1. CDR1 is MNHEY and CDR2 is SVGEGT in the germline V gene. Unmatched junction bases numbered 11, after V lost 3 bases and J lost 3 bases. The CDR3 covers 17 residues.

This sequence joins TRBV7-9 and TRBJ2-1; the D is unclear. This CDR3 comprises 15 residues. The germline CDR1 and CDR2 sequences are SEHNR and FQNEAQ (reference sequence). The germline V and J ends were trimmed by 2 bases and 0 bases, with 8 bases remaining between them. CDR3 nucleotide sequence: TGTGCCAGCAGCTTAACGCGGAGCTCCTACAATGAGCAGTTCTTC. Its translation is CASSLTRSSYNEQFF.